A single TCR beta chain is shown here with its context. Its antigen is not yet known. Base qualities are not provided; no much larger clone lies one nucleotide away. For the CD8 naive samples, CD45RO-negative cells were positively selected for CCR7, yielding a CD45RA+CCR7+ population from which TemRA cells were excluded. Healthy HIV-negative adults with no recently reported acute infections or vaccinations were included as donors. Every donor was a Caucasian adult living in Nashville, Tennessee, USA. Blood was obtained by leukapheresis, after which PBMCs were separated by Ficoll-Histopaque density gradient centrifugation and cryopreserved in liquid nitrogen vapor phase. Purity and quantity of every magnetically sorted T cell population were checked by analytical flow cytometry. Genomic DNA was isolated from each sorted fraction and quantified by UV absorbance on a Nanodrop 2000c. Taken from the germline V gene, the CDR1 and CDR2 loops are SGHTS and YDEGEE. The CDR3 covers 16 residues, taking in both the cysteine and the phenylalanine. Only the CDR3 DNA is retained, 48 bases long and in frame from the first base. V gives up 4 bases and J gives up 0 bases, and the segment between their germline ends measures 14 bases.

These data originate in a study of shared clonotypes between healthy human individuals (dated by TCRdb to 2020 to 2021). Describing the broader study: The cohort comprised a couple of women and three men aged 18 to 49 years. Per donor, three plates each were used for CD4 naive and CD4 memory, two for CD8 naive, and one for CD8 memory. The study deeply sequenced blood TCR repertoires of about 5 healthy adults to estimate repertoire size and the extent of clonotype sharing between individuals. Libraries were prepared and TCR repertoires were sequenced by different laboratories using diverse techniques, in order to increase sequencing depth and limit assay-specific biases. Each donor's leukapheresis produced roughly between roughly 0.94 and 9.5 billion PBMCs. Here is what the overall study found, with its caveats: Compared with non-shared clonotypes, clonotypes shared by all four sorted-subset donors had higher generation probabilities. Sharing across a handful of donors was observed for 5% to 6.5% of naive CD4, less than 4% of naive CD8, 2.3% of memory CD4, and less than 0.45% of memory CD8 clonotypes. Rarefaction of sorted-subset datasets indicated incomplete sequencing despite the large sequencing depth. The small number of donors limited the genetic and exposure-history diversity represented. Larger estimated clonotype richness was generally found for naive subsets than for memory subsets. Pairwise subsampling indicated that sequencing depth was expected to affect the degree of clonotype sharing among donors. Sampling was limited to blood, and TCR repertoires in tissue likely differ from TCR repertoires in blood.

TCR CDR3 regions were amplified from genomic DNA by multiplex PCR using the deep immunoSEQ assay. For each cell subset, the extracted genomic DNA was distributed evenly across all wells of several immunoSEQ 96-well plates, and each plate served as one replicate. Each replicate PCR for sorted subsets received 200 ng genomic DNA, equal to 30,000 or so T cell genomes. Purified libraries were measured with a Qubit 3.0 fluorometer, size-checked on a Bioanalyzer 2100, and measured again with the KAPA Library Quantification kit. A separate single-read 150-cycle Illumina NextSeq 550 flow cell was used to sequence each immunoSEQ 96-well plate. The paper's data handling went like this. Because the immunoSEQ output included only junctional sequences and no quality scores, the filtering could not be the same as the filtering used for full-length reads. Sequences were annotated with PyIR, a Python wrapper for IgBLAST v1.9, and V/J genes and CDR3 were assigned using IMGT germline references. Reads were filtered out if the reads had weak V/J assignments (E-value above 1e-6), no CDR3, stop codons, out-of-frame junctions, or ambiguous translated residues. A V3J clonotype was defined by an identical inferred V gene, J gene, and CDR3 amino acid sequence. Percentage overlap between repertoires was calculated by dividing the number of shared unique clonotypes by the size of the smaller repertoire. Three approaches were used to assess repertoire richness: RTK rarefaction, the Chao1 estimator, and Recon v2.1 estimates of unobserved clonotypes. Generation probabilities for all TCRbeta clonotypes obtained by the gDNA method from several donors were computed using OLGA. The immuneACCESS repertoire file appears here via TCRdb, limited to in-frame rearrangements. These files lack a portion of the clones; in checked studies, under half of the deficit traces to unresolved V genes, and the cause of the others is not known. Clone size and V and J calls were adopted from that table, with D and trimming inferred from the DNA. For this sample there are under 1 million clones; about 91% appear just once. The ten top clones hold around 24% of the sample.

The chain links TRBV5-8 with TRBJ2-1; the D gene is perhaps TRBD2, from 6 matching bases. This sequence originates from a man between 25 and 39 years old in good health. The sample consisted of naive CD8+ T cells sorted from blood. The cell subset or site label, read with the paper, signifies: CD45RA+CCR7+. The DNA sequence is TGTGCCAGCAGCCAAGACACGGGGGACTCCTACAATGAGCAGTTCTTC. It codes for CASSQDTGDSYNEQFF.